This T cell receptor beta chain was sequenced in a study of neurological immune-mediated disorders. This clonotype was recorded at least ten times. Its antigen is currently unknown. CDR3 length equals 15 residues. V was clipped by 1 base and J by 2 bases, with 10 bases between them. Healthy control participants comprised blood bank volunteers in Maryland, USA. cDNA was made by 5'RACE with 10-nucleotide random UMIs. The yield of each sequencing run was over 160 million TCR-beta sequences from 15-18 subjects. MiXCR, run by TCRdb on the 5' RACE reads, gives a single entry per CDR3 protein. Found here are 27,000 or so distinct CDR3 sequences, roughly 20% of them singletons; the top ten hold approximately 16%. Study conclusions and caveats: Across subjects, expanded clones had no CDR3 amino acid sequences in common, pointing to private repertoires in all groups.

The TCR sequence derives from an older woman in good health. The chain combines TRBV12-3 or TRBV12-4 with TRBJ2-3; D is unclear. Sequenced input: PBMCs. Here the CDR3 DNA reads TGTGCCAGCAGTTTAGACGCCGGTTACACAGATACGCAGTATTTT. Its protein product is CASSLDAGYTDTQYF.